Given below is one TCR beta chain in context. Its matching antigen is unknown. These data are taken from a study of beta chain features in type 1 diabetes. All of the isolated RNA was reverse transcribed, so expressed TCRB transcripts were sequenced. The protocol was immunoSEQ multiplex PCR, while the TCRdb copy is restricted to in-frame clones and leaves out a portion. The table has around 260,000 clones, about 20% seen once; the top ten hold about 0.027%. Study-wide results and caveats: HLA influence on TCRB rearrangement stayed unresolved here. Among type 1 diabetes patients, VDJ junctions had fewer insertions and more deletions. TCRB CDR3 length was moderately but significantly reduced in all four CD4+ subsets of Type 1 diabetes patients. It was possible that PCR favored shorter templates, equally so in patients and controls.

The CDR3 consists of 13 residues. Germline CDR1 and CDR2: KGHSH and LQKENI. Trimming took off 3 bases at V and 2 bases at J, with 7 bases between the two ends. This chain uses TRBV18 with TRBJ2-5; D unclear. The source material was naive CD4+ T cells from blood. The TCR sequence derives from a woman in her thirties or forties with type 1 diabetes. CDR3 amino acids: CASSPSRQETQYF. The CDR3 bases are TGTGCCAGCTCACCTTCGCGACAAGAGACCCAGTACTTC. The entire variable domain, with the rest obtained from reference TRBV18 and TRBJ2-5, is as follows: NAGVMQNPRHLVRRRGQEARLRCSPMKGHSHVYWYRQLPEEGLKFMVYLQKENIIDESGMPKERFSAEFPKEGPSILRIQQVVRGDSAAYFCASSPSRQETQYFGPGTRLLVL.